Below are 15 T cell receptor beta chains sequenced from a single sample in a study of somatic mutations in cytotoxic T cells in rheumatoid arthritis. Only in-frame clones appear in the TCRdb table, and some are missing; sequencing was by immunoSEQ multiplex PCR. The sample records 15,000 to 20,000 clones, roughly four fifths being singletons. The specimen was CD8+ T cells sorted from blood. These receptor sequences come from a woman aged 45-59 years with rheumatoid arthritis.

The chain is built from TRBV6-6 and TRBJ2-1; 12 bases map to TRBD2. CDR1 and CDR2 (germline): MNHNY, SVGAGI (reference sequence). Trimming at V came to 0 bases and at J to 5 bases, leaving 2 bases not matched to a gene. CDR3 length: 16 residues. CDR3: CASSYSGLAGDNEQFF. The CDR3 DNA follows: TGTGCCAGCAGTTACTCGGGACTAGCGGGCGACAATGAGCAGTTCTTC.

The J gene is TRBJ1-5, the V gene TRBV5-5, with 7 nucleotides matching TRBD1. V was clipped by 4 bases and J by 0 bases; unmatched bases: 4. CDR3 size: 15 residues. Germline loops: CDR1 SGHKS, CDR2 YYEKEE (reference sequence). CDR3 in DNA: TGTGCCAGCAGCCCGGGACAGTCTAGCAATCAGCCCCAGCATTTT. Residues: CASSPGQSSNQPQHF.

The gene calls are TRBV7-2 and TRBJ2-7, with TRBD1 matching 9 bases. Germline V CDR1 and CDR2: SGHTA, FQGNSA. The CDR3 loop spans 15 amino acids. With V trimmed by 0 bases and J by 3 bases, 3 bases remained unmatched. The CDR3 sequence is CASSLAADRGYEQYF. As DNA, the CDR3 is TGTGCCAGCAGCTTAGCAGCGGACAGGGGCTACGAGCAGTACTTC.

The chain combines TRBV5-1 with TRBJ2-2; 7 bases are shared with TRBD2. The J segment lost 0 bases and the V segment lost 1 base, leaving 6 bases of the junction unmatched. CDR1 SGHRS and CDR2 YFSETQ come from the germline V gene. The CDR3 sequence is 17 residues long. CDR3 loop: CASSLHPGLTNTGELFF. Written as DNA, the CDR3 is TGCGCCAGCAGCTTGCACCCGGGACTAACGAACACCGGGGAGCTGTTTTTT. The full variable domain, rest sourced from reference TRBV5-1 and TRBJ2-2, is KAGVTQTPRYLIKTRGQQVTLSCSPISGHRSVSWYQQTPGQGLQFLFEYFSETQRNKGNFPGRFSGRQFSNSRSEMNVSTLELGDSALYLCASSLHPGLTNTGELFFGEGSRLTVL.

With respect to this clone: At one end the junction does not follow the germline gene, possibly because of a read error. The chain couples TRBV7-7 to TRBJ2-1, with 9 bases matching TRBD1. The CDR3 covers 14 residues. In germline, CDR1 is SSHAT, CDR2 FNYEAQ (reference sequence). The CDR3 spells CASSQMTGGNEQFF. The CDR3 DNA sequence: TGTGCTAGCAGCCAGATGACAGGGGGCAATGAGCAGTTCTTC.

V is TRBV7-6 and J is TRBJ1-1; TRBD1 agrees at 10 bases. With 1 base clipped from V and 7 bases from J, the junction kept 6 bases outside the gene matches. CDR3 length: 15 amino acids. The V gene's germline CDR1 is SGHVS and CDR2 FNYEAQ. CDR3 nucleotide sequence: TGTGCCAGCAGCTTAGAAGGACAGGGGGTTGGTGAAGCTTTCTTT. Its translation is CASSLEGQGVGEAFF.

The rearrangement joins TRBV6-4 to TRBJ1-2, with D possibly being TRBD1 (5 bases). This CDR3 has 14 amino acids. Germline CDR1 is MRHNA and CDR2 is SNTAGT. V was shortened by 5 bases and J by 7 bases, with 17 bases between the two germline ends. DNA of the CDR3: TGTGCCAGCAGTCAGGGTAGAGGTTTGGGTGGCTACACCTTC. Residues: CASSQGRGLGGYTF.

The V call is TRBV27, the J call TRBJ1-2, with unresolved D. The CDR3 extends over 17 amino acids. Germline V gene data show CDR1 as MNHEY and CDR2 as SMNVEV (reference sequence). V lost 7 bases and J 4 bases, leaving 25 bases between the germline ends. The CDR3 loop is CASTTKAEQSAIYGYTF. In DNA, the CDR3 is TGTGCCAGCACCACAAAGGCGGAGCAATCCGCAATCTATGGCTACACCTTC.

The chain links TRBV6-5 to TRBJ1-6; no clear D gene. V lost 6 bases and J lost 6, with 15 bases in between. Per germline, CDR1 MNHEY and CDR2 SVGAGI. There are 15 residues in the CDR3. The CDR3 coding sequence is TGTGCCAGCAGCCCAGCGGGCAATGGTAATTCACCCCTCCACTTT. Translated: CASSPAGNGNSPLHF.

For the CDR3, the DNA is TGCGCCAGCAGTGAGCGGACAAGCTCCTACAATGAGCAGTTCTTC. Its translation is CASSERTSSYNEQFF. J is TRBJ2-1 and V is TRBV10-1; maybe TRBD1 (5 bases). V lost 2 bases and J lost 0, with 8 bases in between. Germline V lookup: CDR1 WNHNN, CDR2 SYGVQD (reference sequence). The CDR3 covers 15 residues.

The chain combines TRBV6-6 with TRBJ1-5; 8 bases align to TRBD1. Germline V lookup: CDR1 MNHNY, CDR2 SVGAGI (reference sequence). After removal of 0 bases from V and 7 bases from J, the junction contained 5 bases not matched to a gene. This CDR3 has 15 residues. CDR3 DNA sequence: TGTGCCAGCAGTTACTCGACAGGGGAACTGCAGCCCCAGCATTTT. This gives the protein CASSYSTGELQPQHF.

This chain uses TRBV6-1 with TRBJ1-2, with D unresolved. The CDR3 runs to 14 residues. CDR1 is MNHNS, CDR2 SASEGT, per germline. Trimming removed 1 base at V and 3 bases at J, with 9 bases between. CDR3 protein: CASSEEGSYYGYTF. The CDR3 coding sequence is TGTGCCAGCAGTGAAGAAGGCAGCTACTATGGCTACACCTTC.

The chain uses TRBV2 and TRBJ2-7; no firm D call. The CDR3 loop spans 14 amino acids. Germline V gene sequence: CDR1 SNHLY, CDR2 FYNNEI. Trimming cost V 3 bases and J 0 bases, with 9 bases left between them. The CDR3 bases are TGTGCCAGCAGTGATACGATCAACTCCTACGAGCAGTACTTC. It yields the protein CASSDTINSYEQYF.

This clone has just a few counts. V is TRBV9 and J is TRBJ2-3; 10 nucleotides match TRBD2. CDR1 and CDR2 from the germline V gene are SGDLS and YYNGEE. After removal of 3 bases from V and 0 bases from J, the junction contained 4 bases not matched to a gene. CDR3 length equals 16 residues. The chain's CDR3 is CASSAGLAVSTDTQYF. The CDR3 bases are TGTGCCAGCAGCGCCGGACTAGCGGTTAGCACAGATACGCAGTATTTT.

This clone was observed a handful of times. CDR3 sequence (DNA): TGTGCCAGCAGCGACCGCGGGGGCGAGCAGTACTTC. It is translated as CASSDRGGEQYF. The chain has TRBV7-6 and TRBJ2-7; 7 bases are a match to TRBD2. J gave up 6 bases and V 5 bases, and 4 bases lay outside the gene matches. The germline CDR1 and CDR2 sequences are SGHVS and FNYEAQ. CDR3 length: 12 residues.